This T cell receptor (beta chain) was retrieved from a study of shared clonotypes between healthy human individuals. Findings of the study overall: All-four-donor shared clonotypes had higher generation probabilities than non-shared clonotypes did. Of the naive CD4 clonotypes, roughly 5.2% were shared across several donors.

How the authors handled the data: ImmunoSEQ supplied junction-only sequences lacking quality scores, so filtering was different. Profiling relied on immunoSEQ multiplex PCR, and the TCRdb table lists in-frame clones only, not all of them. For V, J and clone size, that table is used; D and trimming come from the DNA. This sample carries a few million clones, over 85% of them seen once, and the ten largest clones take 0.14%. Germline CDR1 is KGHSH and CDR2 is LQKENI. This CDR3 spans 16 amino acids. V dropped 2 bases and J dropped 4; count of bases not matched to a gene: 8. On this clone itself: Its specificity is unknown.

The source material was naive CD4+ T cells sorted from blood. As for subset: CD45RA+ positively selected. The genes are TRBV18 and TRBJ1-5; TRBD1 aligns across 7 bases. The TCR comes from a man aged 18 to 35 in good health. CDR3 amino acids: CASSPGDSLRNQPQHF. The CDR3 nucleotides read TGTGCCAGCTCACCAGGGGACAGCTTACGAAATCAGCCCCAGCATTTT. Full variable domain (missing parts from reference TRBV18 and TRBJ1-5): NAGVMQNPRHLVRRRGQEARLRCSPMKGHSHVYWYRQLPEEGLKFMVYLQKENIIDESGMPKERFSAEFPKEGPSILRIQQVVRGDSAAYFCASSPGDSLRNQPQHFGDGTRLSIL.